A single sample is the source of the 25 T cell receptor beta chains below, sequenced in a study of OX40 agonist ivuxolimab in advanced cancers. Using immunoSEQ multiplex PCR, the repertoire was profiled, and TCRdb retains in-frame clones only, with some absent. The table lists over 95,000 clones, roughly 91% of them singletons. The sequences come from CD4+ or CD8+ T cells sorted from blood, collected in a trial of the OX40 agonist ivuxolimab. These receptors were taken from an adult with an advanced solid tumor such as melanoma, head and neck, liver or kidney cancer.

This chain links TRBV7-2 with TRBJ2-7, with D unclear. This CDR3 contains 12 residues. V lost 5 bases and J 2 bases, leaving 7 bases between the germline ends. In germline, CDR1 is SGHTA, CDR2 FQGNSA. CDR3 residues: CASSLLPYEQYF. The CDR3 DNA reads TGTGCCAGCAGCCTACTCCCCTACGAGCAGTACTTC.

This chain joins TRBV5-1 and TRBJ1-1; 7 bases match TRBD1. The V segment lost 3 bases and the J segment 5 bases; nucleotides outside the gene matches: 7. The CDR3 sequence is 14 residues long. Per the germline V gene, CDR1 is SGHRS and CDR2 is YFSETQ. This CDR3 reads CASSSYFRGTEAFF. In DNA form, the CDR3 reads TGCGCCAGCAGCTCCTACTTCAGGGGGACTGAAGCTTTCTTT.

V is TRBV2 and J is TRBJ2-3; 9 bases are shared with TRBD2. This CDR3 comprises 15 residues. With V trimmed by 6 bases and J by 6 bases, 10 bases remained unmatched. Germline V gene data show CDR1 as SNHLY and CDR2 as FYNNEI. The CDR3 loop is CASRDPSGGHDTQYF. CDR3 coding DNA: TGTGCCAGCAGAGACCCAAGCGGGGGGCATGATACGCAGTATTTT.

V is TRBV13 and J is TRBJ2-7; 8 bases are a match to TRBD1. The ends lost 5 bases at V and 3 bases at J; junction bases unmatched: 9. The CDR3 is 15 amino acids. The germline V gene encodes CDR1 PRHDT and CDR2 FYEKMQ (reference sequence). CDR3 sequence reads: CASSPRTGSYYEQYF. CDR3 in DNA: TGTGCCAGCAGCCCCAGGACAGGGTCTTACTACGAGCAGTACTTC.

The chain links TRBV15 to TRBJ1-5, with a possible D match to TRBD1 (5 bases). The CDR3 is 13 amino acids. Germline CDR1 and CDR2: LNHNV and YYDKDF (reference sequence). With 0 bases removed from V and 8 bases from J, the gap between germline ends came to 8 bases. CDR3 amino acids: CATSRDLGEPQHF. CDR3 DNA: TGTGCCACCAGCAGAGATCTGGGGGAGCCCCAGCATTTT.

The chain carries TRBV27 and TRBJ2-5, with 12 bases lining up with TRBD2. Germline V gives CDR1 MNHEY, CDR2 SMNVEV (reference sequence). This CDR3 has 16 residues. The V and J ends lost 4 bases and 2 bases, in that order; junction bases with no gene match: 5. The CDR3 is CASSSRTSGDQETQYF. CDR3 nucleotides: TGTGCCAGCAGTTCCAGGACTAGCGGGGATCAAGAGACCCAGTACTTC.

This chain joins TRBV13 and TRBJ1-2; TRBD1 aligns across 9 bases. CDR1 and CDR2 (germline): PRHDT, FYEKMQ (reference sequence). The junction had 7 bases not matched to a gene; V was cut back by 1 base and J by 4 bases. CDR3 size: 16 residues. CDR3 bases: TGTGCCAGCAGCTTAGCGGCGGGACAGGGAGGCTATGGCTACACCTTC. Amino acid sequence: CASSLAAGQGGYGYTF.

This CDR3 reads CASSMGDSRYEQYF. The CDR3 DNA is TGTGCCAGTAGTATGGGGGACTCCCGCTACGAGCAGTACTTC. This chain joins TRBV19 and TRBJ2-7; possible D gene TRBD2, 6 bases. V shed 3 bases and J shed 3 bases, with 12 bases lying between them. The V gene's germline CDR1 is LNHDA and CDR2 SQIVND (reference sequence). The CDR3 totals 14 residues.

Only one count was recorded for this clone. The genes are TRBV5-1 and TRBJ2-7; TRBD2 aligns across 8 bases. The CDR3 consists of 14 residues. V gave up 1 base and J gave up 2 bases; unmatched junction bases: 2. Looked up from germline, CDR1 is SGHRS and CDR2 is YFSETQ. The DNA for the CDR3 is TGCGCCAGCAGCTTGAACGGGAGGGCCTACGAGCAGTACTTC. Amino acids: CASSLNGRAYEQYF.

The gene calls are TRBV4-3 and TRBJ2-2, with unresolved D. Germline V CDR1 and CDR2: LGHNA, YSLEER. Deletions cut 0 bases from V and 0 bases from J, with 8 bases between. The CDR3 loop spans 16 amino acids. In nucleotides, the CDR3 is TGCGCCAGCAGCCAAGAACCGCAGACGAACACCGGGGAGCTGTTTTTT. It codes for CASSQEPQTNTGELFF.

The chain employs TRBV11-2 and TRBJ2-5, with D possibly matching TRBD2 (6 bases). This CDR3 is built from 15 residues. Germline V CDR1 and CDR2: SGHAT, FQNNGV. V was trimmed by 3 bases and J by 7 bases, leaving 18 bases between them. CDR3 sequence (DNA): TGTGCCAGCAGCTTTGAGCGGGTCCGCGAGGGGACCCAGTACTTC. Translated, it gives CASSFERVREGTQYF.

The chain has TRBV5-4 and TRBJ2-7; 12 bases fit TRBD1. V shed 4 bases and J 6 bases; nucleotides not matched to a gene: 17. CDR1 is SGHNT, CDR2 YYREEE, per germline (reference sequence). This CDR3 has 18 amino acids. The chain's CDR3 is CASSLGQGALITLAEQYF. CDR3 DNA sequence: TGTGCCAGCAGCCTGGGACAGGGGGCCCTGATAACATTAGCCGAGCAGTACTTC. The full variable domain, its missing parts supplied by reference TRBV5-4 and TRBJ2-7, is ETGVTQSPTHLIKTRGQQVTLRCSSQSGHNTVSWYQQALGQGPQFIFQYYREEENGRGNFPPRFSGLQFPNYSSELNVNALELDDSALYLCASSLGQGALITLAEQYFGPGTRLTVT.

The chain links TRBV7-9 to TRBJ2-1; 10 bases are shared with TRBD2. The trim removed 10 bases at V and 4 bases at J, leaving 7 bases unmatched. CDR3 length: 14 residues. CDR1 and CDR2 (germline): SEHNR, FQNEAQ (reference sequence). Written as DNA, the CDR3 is TGTGCCACCCTCCCTAGCGGGAGTTACAATGAGCAGTTCTTC. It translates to CATLPSGSYNEQFF. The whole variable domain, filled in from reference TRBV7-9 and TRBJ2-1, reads DTGVSQNPRHKITKRGQNVTFRCDPISEHNRLYWYRQTLGQGPEFLTYFQNEAQLEKSRLLSDRFSAERPKGSFSTLEIQRTEQGDSAMYLCATLPSGSYNEQFFGPGTRLTVL.

The DNA of the CDR3 is TGTGCCAGCAGCTACCGGGACAGGGGGCTAGGGGCCAACGTCCTGACTTTC. Translating gives CASSYRDRGLGANVLTF. The rearrangement joins TRBV7-2 to TRBJ2-6; 12 bases fit TRBD1. The CDR3 consists of 17 residues. V shed 4 bases and J 4 bases; nucleotides not matched to a gene: 5. Looked up from germline, CDR1 is SGHTA and CDR2 is FQGNSA.

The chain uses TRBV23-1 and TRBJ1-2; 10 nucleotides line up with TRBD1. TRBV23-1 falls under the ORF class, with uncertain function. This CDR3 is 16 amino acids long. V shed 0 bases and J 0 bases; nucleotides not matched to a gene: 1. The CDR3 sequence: CASSQSGQGTNYGYTF. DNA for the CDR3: TGCGCCAGCAGTCAATCGGGACAGGGGACTAACTATGGCTACACCTTC.

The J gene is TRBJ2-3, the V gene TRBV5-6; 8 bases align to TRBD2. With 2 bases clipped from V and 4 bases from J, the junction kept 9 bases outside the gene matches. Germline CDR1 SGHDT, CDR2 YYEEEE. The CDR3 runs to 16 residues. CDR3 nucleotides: TGTGCCAGCAGCTTACCAGGGAGCGGGAGAGCAGATACGCAGTATTTT. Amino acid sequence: CASSLPGSGRADTQYF.

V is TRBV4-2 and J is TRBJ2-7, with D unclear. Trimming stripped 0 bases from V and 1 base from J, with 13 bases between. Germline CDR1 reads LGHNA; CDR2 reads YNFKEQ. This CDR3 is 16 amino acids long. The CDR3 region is CASSQDQPSSSYEQYF. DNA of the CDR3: TGTGCCAGCAGCCAAGATCAGCCTAGTAGTTCCTACGAGCAGTACTTC.

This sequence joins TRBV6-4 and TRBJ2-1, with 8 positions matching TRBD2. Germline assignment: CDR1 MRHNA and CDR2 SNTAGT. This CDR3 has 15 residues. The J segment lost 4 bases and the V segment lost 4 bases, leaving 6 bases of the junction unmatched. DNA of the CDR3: TGTGCCAGCAGTGTAACTAGCGGCTCGTACAATGAGCAGTTCTTC. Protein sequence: CASSVTSGSYNEQFF.

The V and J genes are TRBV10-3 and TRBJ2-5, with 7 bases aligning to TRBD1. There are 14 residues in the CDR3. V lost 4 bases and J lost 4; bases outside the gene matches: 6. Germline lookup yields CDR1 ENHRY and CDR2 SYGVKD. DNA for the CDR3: TGTGCCATCAGTGCATCACAGGGGATAGAGACCCAGTACTTC. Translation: CAISASQGIETQYF.

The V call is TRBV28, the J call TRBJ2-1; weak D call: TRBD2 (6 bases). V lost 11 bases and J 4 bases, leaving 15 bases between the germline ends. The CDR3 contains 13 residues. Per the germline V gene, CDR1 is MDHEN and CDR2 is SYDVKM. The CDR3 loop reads CASEPGEYNEQFF. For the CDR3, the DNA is TGTGCCTCCGAGCCGGGAGAGTACAATGAGCAGTTCTTC.

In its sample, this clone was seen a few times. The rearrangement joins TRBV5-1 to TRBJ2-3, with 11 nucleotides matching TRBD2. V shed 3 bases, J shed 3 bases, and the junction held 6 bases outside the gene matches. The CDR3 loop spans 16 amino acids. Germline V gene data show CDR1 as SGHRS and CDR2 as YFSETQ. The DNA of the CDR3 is TGCGCCAGCAGCTCGTCAACTAGCGGGAGAACAGATACGCAGTATTTT. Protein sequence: CASSSSTSGRTDTQYF.

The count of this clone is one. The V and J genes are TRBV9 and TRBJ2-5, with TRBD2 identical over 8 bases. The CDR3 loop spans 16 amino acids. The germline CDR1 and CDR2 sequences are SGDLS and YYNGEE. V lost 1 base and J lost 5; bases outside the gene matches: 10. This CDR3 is CASSVSTRGAGETQYF. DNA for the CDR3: TGTGCCAGCAGCGTATCCACGCGGGGGGCCGGGGAGACCCAGTACTTC. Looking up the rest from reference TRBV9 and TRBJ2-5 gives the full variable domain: DSGVTQTPKHLITATGQRVTLRCSPRSGDLSVYWYQQSLDQGLQFLIQYYNGEERAKGNILERFSAQQFPDLHSELNLSSLELGDSALYFCASSVSTRGAGETQYFGPGTRLLVL.

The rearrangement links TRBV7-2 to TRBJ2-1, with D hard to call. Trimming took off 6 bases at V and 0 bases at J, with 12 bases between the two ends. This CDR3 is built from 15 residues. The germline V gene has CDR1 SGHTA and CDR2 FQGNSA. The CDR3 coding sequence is TGTGCCAGCAGTCCTGGACCGCGCTCCTACAATGAGCAGTTCTTC. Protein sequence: CASSPGPRSYNEQFF.

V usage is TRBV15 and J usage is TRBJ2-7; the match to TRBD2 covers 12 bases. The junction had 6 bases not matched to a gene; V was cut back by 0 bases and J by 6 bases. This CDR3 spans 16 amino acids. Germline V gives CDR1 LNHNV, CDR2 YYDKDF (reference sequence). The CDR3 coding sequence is TGTGCCACCAGCAGAGATCGGGCTAGCGGGAGGGCCGAGCAGTACTTC. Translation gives CATSRDRASGRAEQYF. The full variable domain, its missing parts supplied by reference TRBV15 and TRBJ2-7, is DAMVIQNPRYQVTQFGKPVTLSCSQTLNHNVMYWYQQKSSQAPKLLFHYYDKDFNNEADTPDNFQSRRPNTSFCFLDIRSPGLGDTAMYLCATSRDRASGRAEQYFGPGTRLTVT.

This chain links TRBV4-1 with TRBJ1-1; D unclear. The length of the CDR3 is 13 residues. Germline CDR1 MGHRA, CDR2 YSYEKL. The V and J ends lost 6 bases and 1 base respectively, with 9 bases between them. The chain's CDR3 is CASRIAENTEAFF. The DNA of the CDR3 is TGCGCCAGCAGGATTGCCGAGAACACTGAAGCTTTCTTT.